This TCR beta chain was recorded in a study of identifying expanded T cells in peripheral blood. General observations from the study: Variance in clone template counts between two-week samples significantly increased with total template count across all healthy donors. About 1.2 clones differed between technical replicates, versus approximately 17 and 20 over time.

Profiling relied on immunoSEQ multiplex PCR, and the TCRdb table lists in-frame clones only, not all of them. The sample consists of about 90,000 clones, 88% of them appearing once. The CDR3 spans 12 residues. V gave up 6 bases and J gave up 8 bases, with 13 bases separating them. Germline V gives CDR1 SGHAT, CDR2 FQNNGV. Healthy donors had no documented immune events, such as infections, while sampled. Comment on this clone: Its cognate antigen is unknown.

This chain connects TRBV11-2 to TRBJ1-2; D gene uncertain. Source material: blood. The source of this sequence is a person aged 18-70 years in good health. The CDR3 here is CASRRAPIGYTF. The CDR3 DNA reads TGTGCCAGCAGGCGCGCTCCAATCGGCTACACCTTC.